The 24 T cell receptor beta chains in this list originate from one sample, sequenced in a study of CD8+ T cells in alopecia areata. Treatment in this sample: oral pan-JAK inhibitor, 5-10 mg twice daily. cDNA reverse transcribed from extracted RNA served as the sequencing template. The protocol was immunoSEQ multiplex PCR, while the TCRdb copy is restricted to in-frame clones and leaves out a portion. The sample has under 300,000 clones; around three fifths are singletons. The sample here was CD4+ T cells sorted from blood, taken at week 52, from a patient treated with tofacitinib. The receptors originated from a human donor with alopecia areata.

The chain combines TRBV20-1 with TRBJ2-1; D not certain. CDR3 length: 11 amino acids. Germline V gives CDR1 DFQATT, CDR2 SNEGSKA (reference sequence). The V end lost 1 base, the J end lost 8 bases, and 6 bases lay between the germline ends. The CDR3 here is CSARGVDEQFF. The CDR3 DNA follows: TGCAGTGCTAGAGGGGTCGATGAGCAGTTCTTC.

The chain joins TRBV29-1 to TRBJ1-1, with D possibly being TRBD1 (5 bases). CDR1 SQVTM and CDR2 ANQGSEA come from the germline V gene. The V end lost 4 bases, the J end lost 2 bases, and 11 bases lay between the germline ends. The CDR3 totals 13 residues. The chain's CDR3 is CSVVTQVNTEAFF. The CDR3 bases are TGCAGCGTTGTAACACAGGTAAACACTGAAGCTTTCTTT. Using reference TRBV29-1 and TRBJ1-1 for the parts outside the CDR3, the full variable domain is SAVISQKPSRDICQRGTSLTIQCQVDSQVTMMFWYRQQPGQSLTLIATANQGSEATYESGFVIDKFPISRPNLTFSTLTVSNMSPEDSSIYLCSVVTQVNTEAFFGQGTRLTVV.

The chain's CDR3 is CASGDRASGDQETQYF. In DNA form, the CDR3 reads TGTGCCAGCGGCGATAGGGCTAGCGGGGACCAAGAGACCCAGTACTTC. The gene calls are TRBV7-8 and TRBJ2-5; the match to TRBD2 covers 9 bases. The CDR3 consists of 16 residues. V gave up 8 bases and J gave up 0 bases; unmatched junction bases: 10. Germline V lookup: CDR1 SGHVS, CDR2 FQNEAQ.

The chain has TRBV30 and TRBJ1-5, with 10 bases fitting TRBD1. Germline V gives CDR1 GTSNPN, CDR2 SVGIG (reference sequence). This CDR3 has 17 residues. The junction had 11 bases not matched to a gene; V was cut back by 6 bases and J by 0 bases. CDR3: CACTTGTGVYSNQPQHF. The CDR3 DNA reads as TGTGCCTGTACCACCGGGACAGGGGTTTATAGCAATCAGCCCCAGCATTTT.

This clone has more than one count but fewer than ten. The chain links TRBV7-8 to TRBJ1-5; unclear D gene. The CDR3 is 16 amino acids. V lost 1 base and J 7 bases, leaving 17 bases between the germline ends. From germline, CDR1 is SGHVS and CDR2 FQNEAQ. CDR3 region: CASSLVSRLGGQPQHF. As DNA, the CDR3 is TGTGCCAGCAGCTTAGTTTCTAGGTTGGGCGGGCAGCCCCAGCATTTT.

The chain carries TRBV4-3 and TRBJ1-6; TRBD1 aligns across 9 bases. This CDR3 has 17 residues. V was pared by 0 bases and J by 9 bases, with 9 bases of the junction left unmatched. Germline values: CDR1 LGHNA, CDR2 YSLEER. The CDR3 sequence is CASSQEARDRVGSPLHF. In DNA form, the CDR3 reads TGCGCCAGCAGCCAAGAAGCTCGGGACAGGGTGGGTTCACCCCTCCACTTT.

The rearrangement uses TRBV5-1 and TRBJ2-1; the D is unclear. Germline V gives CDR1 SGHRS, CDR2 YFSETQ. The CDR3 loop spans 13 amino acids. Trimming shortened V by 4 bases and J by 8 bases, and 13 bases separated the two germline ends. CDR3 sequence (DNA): TGCGCCAGCAGCCGTCAGACTCTCGATGAGCAGTTCTTC. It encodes CASSRQTLDEQFF.

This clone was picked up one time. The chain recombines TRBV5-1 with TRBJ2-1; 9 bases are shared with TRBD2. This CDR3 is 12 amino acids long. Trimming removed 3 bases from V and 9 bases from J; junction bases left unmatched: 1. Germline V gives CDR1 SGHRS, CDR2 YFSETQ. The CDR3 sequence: CASSWGLAEQFF. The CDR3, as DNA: TGCGCCAGCAGCTGGGGACTAGCTGAGCAGTTCTTC.

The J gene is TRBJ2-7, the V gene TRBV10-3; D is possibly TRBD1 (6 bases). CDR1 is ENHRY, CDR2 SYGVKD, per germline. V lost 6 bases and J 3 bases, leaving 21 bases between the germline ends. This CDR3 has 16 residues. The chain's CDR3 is CAIRPEVGAAVYEQYF. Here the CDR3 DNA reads TGTGCCATCAGGCCCGAGGTGGGGGCGGCCGTCTACGAGCAGTACTTC.

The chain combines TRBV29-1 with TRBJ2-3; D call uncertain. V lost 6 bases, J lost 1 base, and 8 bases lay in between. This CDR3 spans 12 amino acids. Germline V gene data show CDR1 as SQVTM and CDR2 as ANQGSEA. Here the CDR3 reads CSVGLGTDTQYF. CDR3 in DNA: TGCAGCGTGGGGTTGGGCACAGATACGCAGTATTTT.

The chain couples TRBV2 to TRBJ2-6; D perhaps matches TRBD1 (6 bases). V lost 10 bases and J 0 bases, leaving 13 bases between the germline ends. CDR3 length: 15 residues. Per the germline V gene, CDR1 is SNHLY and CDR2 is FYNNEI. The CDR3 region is CATHSGASGANVLTF. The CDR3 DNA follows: TGTGCCACCCACTCAGGGGCCTCTGGGGCCAACGTCCTGACTTTC.

CDR3 loop: CAWSVRAAQPDTQYF. In DNA form, the CDR3 reads TGTGCCTGGAGTGTAAGGGCAGCCCAACCAGATACGCAGTATTTT. This chain uses TRBV30 with TRBJ2-3; D is ambiguous. This CDR3 is built from 15 residues. Trimming shortened V by 0 bases and J by 4 bases, and 14 bases separated the two germline ends. From germline, CDR1 is GTSNPN and CDR2 SVGIG (reference sequence).

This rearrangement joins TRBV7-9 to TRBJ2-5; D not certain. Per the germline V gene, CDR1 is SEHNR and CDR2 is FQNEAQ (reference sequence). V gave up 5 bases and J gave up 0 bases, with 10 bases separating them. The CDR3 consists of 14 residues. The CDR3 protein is CASSPQMYQETQYF. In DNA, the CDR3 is TGTGCCAGCAGCCCCCAGATGTACCAAGAGACCCAGTACTTC.

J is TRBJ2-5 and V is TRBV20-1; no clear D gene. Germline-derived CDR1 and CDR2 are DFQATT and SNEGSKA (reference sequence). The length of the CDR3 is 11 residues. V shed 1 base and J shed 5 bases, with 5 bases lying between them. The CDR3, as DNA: TGCAGTGCTAGAGTTGTGGAGACCCAGTACTTC. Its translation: CSARVVETQYF.

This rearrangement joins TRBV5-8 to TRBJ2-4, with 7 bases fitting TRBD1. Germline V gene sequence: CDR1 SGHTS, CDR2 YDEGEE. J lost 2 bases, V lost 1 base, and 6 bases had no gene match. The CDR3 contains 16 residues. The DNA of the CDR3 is TGTGCCAGCAGCTTGCCAGGGGGTCGATCCAAAAACATTCAGTACTTC. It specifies CASSLPGGRSKNIQYF.

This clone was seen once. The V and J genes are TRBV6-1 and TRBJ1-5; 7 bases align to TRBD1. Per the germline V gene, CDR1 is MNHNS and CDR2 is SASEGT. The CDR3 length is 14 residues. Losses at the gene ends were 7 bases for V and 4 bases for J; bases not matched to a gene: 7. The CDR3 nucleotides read TGTGCCAGCACCAGAGCAGGGGGGAATCAGCCCCAGCATTTT. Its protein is CASTRAGGNQPQHF.

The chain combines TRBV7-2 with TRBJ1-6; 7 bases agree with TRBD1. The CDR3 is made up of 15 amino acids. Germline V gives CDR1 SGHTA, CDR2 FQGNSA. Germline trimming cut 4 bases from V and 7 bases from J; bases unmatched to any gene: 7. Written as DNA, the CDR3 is TGTGCCAGCAGCTCAATGACAGGGAGGAATTCACCCCTCCACTTT. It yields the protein CASSSMTGRNSPLHF.

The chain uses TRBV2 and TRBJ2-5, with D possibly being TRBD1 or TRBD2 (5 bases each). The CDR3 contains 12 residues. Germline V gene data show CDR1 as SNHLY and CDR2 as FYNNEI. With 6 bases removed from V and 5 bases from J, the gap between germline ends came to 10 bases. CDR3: CASRRDEETQYF. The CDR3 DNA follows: TGTGCCAGCAGACGGGACGAGGAGACCCAGTACTTC. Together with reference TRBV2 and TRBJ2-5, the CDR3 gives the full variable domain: EPEVTQTPSHQVTQMGQEVILRCVPISNHLYFYWYRQILGQKVEFLVSFYNNEISEKSEIFDDQFSVERPDGSNFTLKIRSTKLEDSAMYFCASRRDEETQYFGPGTRLLVL.

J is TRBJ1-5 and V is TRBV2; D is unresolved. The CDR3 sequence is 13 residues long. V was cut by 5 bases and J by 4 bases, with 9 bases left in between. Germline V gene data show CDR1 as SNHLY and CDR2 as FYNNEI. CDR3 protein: CASSPETNQPQHF. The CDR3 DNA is TGTGCCAGCAGTCCTGAAACAAATCAGCCCCAGCATTTT.

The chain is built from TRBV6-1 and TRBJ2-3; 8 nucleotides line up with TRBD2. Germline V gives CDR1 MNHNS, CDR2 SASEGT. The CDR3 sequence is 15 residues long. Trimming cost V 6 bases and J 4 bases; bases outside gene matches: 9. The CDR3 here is CASSDRGGRADTQYF. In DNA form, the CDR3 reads TGTGCCAGCAGCGACCGGGGGGGTCGCGCAGATACGCAGTATTTT.

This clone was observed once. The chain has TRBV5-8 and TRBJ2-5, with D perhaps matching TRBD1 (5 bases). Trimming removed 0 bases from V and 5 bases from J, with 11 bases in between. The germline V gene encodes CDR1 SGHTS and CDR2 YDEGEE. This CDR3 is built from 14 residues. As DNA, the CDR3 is TGTGCCAGCAGCTTGGCAGGGCGAGTGGAGACCCAGTACTTC. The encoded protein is CASSLAGRVETQYF.

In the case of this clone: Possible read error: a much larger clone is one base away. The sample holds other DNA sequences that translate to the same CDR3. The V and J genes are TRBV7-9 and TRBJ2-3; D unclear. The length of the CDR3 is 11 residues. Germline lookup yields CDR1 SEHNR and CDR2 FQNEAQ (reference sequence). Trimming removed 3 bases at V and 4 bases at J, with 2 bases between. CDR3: CASSFSDTQYF. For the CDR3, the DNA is TGTGCCAGCAGCTTCTCAGATACGCAGTATTTT.

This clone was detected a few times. The CDR3 loop is CATSDQETQYF. CDR3 DNA sequence: TGCGCTACCTCCGACCAAGAGACCCAGTACTTC. This chain uses TRBV10-2 with TRBJ2-5; no clear D gene. Per germline, CDR1 WSHSY and CDR2 SAAADI. CDR3 length: 11 residues.

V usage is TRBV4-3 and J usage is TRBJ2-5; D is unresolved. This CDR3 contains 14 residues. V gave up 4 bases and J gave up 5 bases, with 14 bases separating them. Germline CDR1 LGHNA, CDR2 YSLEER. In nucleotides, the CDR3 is TGCGCCAGCAGCCCCCTAGTAGGGTCGGAGACCCAGTACTTC. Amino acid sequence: CASSPLVGSETQYF.